Shown below are 19 T cell receptor beta chains from a single sample sequenced in a study of blood T cell repertoires in COVID-19. TCRdb's copy holds only in-frame clones and misses some; the assay was immunoSEQ multiplex PCR. The repertoire holds 150,000 or so clones, with around 85% as singletons. Source material: peripheral blood. All receptors derive from a woman in her sixties with acute or convalescent COVID-19.

The chain recombines TRBV5-1 with TRBJ2-3; D unclear. Germline CDR1 is SGHRS and CDR2 is YFSETQ. V was shortened by 0 bases and J by 0 bases, with 11 bases between the two germline ends. The CDR3 is 16 residues long. CDR3 protein: CASSLGHQASTDTQYF. The DNA of the CDR3 is TGCGCCAGCAGCTTGGGACATCAAGCTAGCACAGATACGCAGTATTTT.

J is TRBJ1-2 and V is TRBV19, with 7 bases identical to TRBD1. Germline V lookup: CDR1 LNHDA, CDR2 SQIVND (reference sequence). The CDR3 runs 13 residues. The junction had 6 bases not matched to a gene; V was cut back by 7 bases and J by 4 bases. The CDR3 coding sequence is TGTGCCAGTACCACGGGACAGTTCTATGGCTACACCTTC. It is translated as CASTTGQFYGYTF. Complete variable domain (other parts from reference TRBV19 and TRBJ1-2): DGGITQSPKYLFRKEGQNVTLSCEQNLNHDAMYWYRQDPGQGLRLIYYSQIVNDFQKGDIAEGYSVSREKKESFPLTVTSAQKNPTAFYLCASTTGQFYGYTFGSGTRLTVV.

The gene calls are TRBV5-1 and TRBJ1-5; D gene unclear. Germline CDR1 reads SGHRS; CDR2 reads YFSETQ. This CDR3 is 16 amino acids long. V gave up 1 base and J gave up 0 bases, with 11 bases separating them. CDR3 amino acids: CASSLLPQDSNQPQHF. The CDR3 nucleotides read TGCGCCAGCAGCTTGCTCCCCCAGGATAGCAATCAGCCCCAGCATTTT.

This rearrangement joins TRBV4-1 to TRBJ1-1, with D uncertain. V was pared by 1 base and J by 5 bases, with 8 bases between. CDR1 and CDR2 (germline): MGHRA, YSYEKL. This CDR3 comprises 13 residues. CDR3 sequence reads: CASSQVRSTEAFF. The CDR3 DNA follows: TGCGCCAGCAGCCAAGTGCGGTCGACTGAAGCTTTCTTT.

This chain uses TRBV10-3 with TRBJ2-1, with a possible D match to TRBD1 (5 bases). Trimming stripped 2 bases from V and 3 bases from J, with 5 bases between. Germline V lookup: CDR1 ENHRY, CDR2 SYGVKD. This CDR3 has 13 residues. CDR3: CAISETGYNEQFF. CDR3 in DNA: TGTGCCATCAGTGAGACAGGCTACAATGAGCAGTTCTTC.

The rearrangement joins TRBV2 to TRBJ2-7; D uncertain. The germline V gene encodes CDR1 SNHLY and CDR2 FYNNEI. Trimming shortened V by 4 bases and J by 3 bases, and 10 bases separated the two germline ends. CDR3 length: 13 amino acids. The CDR3 nucleotides are TGTGCCAGCAGTGGCGTACAGAACTACGAGCAGTACGTC. It specifies CASSGVQNYEQYV.

The chain joins TRBV19 to TRBJ1-5; 7 nucleotides line up with TRBD1. Germline values: CDR1 LNHDA, CDR2 SQIVND (reference sequence). The junction had 1 base not matched to a gene; V was cut back by 4 bases and J by 1 base. CDR3 size: 14 residues. The CDR3 here is CASSRGQSNQPQHF. Written as DNA, the CDR3 is TGTGCCAGTAGTAGGGGACAGAGCAATCAGCCCCAGCATTTT.

The chain combines TRBV2 with TRBJ1-5, with 9 bases identical to TRBD1. CDR1 and CDR2 from the germline V gene are SNHLY and FYNNEI. This CDR3 region has 14 residues. The junction had 4 bases not matched to a gene; V was cut back by 4 bases and J by 6 bases. The DNA of the CDR3 is TGTGCCAGCAGTGGACGGACAGGGGTTCAGCCCCAGCATTTT. As protein: CASSGRTGVQPQHF.

The rearrangement links TRBV19 to TRBJ2-2, with 8 bases identical to TRBD1. V shed 6 bases, J shed 13 bases, and the junction held 4 bases outside the gene matches. CDR1 and CDR2 (germline): LNHDA, SQIVND (reference sequence). CDR3 length equals 11 residues. This CDR3 reads CASSDRGVLFF. The CDR3 nucleotides read TGTGCCAGTAGCGACAGGGGAGTGCTGTTTTTT.

This chain links TRBV28 with TRBJ1-5; D remains unclear. This CDR3 is 12 amino acids long. Deletions cut 4 bases from V and 3 bases from J, with 4 bases between. Germline assignment: CDR1 MDHEN and CDR2 SYDVKM. The CDR3 region is CASSSLNQPQHF. The DNA of the CDR3 is TGTGCCAGCAGTTCCCTCAATCAGCCCCAGCATTTT.

The V and J genes are TRBV3-1 (or the pseudogene TRBV3-2) and TRBJ2-2, with TRBD2 matching 7 bases. In germline, CDR1 is LGHDT, CDR2 YNNKEL (reference sequence). This CDR3 is built from 17 residues. Trimming took 1 base from V and 0 from J; bases not matched to a gene: 5. This CDR3 reads CASSQGGLAANTGELFF. The CDR3 DNA reads TGTGCCAGCAGCCAAGGAGGTCTAGCGGCGAACACCGGGGAGCTGTTTTTT.

V and J are TRBV15 and TRBJ2-1; D is perhaps TRBD2 (7 bases). CDR1 LNHNV and CDR2 YYDKDF come from the germline V gene (reference sequence). Trimming took 1 base from V and 3 from J, leaving 25 bases between them. The CDR3 covers 20 residues. Here the CDR3 reads CATSRGRGGGYSLYYNEQFF. The CDR3 DNA sequence: TGTGCCACCAGCAGAGGAAGGGGAGGGGGATATTCACTCTACTACAATGAGCAGTTCTTC.

The genes are TRBV19 and TRBJ2-2; D possibly corresponds to TRBD1 (6 bases). The length of the CDR3 is 15 residues. V lost 3 bases to trimming and J lost 1 base, with 9 bases between them. Germline assignment: CDR1 LNHDA and CDR2 SQIVND (reference sequence). Here the CDR3 reads CASSISTGNTGELFF. The CDR3 coding sequence is TGTGCCAGTAGTATCTCGACAGGGAACACCGGGGAGCTGTTTTTT.

The J gene is TRBJ1-1, the V gene TRBV30; TRBD1 aligns across 9 bases. CDR3 length equals 13 residues. J gave up 6 bases and V 4 bases, and 6 bases lay outside the gene matches. From germline, CDR1 is GTSNPN and CDR2 SVGIG (reference sequence). The CDR3 DNA reads TGTGCCTGGAAAGGACAGGGGAGATCTGAAGCTTTCTTT. This sequence encodes CAWKGQGRSEAFF.

This sequence joins TRBV19 and TRBJ2-7; TRBD2 is a possible D gene (5 bases). The CDR3 runs to 15 residues. V lost 4 bases, J lost 3 bases, and 16 bases lay in between. The germline CDR1 and CDR2 sequences are LNHDA and SQIVND (reference sequence). DNA for the CDR3: TGTGCCAGTAGTAGATTTAGCCAGGAGGTCTACGAGCAGTACTTC. The encoded protein is CASSRFSQEVYEQYF.

The CDR3: CASSPGASGGPPDTQYF. DNA for the CDR3: TGTGCCAGCTCACCGGGGGCTAGCGGGGGTCCCCCAGATACGCAGTATTTT. The V gene is TRBV18, the J gene TRBJ2-3, with TRBD2 matching over 10 bases. In germline, CDR1 is KGHSH, CDR2 LQKENI. This CDR3 comprises 17 residues. Trimming cost V 3 bases and J 4 bases; bases outside gene matches: 10.

The rearrangement links TRBV13 to TRBJ2-2; 8 bases map to TRBD1. Germline loops: CDR1 PRHDT, CDR2 FYEKMQ (reference sequence). This CDR3 has 19 residues. V shed 3 bases and J 4 bases; nucleotides not matched to a gene: 16. In nucleotides, the CDR3 is TGTGCCAGCAGCTTCCGCTTCGCCGGTGGACAGGGAGGCACCGGGGAGCTGTTTTTT. Translation gives CASSFRFAGGQGGTGELFF.

V and J are TRBV5-1 and TRBJ1-2, with 12 bases identical to TRBD1. Germline loops: CDR1 SGHRS, CDR2 YFSETQ. The V and J ends lost 4 bases and 2 bases, in that order; junction bases with no gene match: 12. This CDR3 contains 18 residues. The CDR3 nucleotides read TGCGCCAGCAGCGACCTTTGGGACAGGGGGCGCCCAAACTATGGCTACACCTTC. Translated: CASSDLWDRGRPNYGYTF. Variable domain in full (rest from reference TRBV5-1 and TRBJ1-2): KAGVTQTPRYLIKTRGQQVTLSCSPISGHRSVSWYQQTPGQGLQFLFEYFSETQRNKGNFPGRFSGRQFSNSRSEMNVSTLELGDSALYLCASSDLWDRGRPNYGYTFGSGTRLTVV.

This clone appeared once. V gene TRBV10-2 combines with J gene TRBJ1-1; D not resolved. The V gene's germline CDR1 is WSHSY and CDR2 SAAADI. The CDR3 covers 14 residues. Trimming cost V 4 bases and J 1 base, with 10 bases left between them. DNA for the CDR3: TGCGCCAGCAGTGGGAGGCGCCAGAACACTGAAGCTTTCTTT. Its translation is CASSGRRQNTEAFF.